Listed here is a single T cell receptor beta chain. Its antigen is unknown. This sample is part of a study of radiotherapy plus CTLA-4 blockade in lung cancer. Study-wide results and caveats: The best predictor of response was reported to be early blood T cell clone dynamics, with interferon-beta. In blood, after radiotherapy plus ipilimumab, tumor-derived TCR clones expanded.

Per germline, CDR1 SNHLY and CDR2 FYNNEI. The J segment lost 6 bases and the V segment lost 7 bases, leaving 3 bases of the junction unmatched. CDR3 length: 13 amino acids. Using immunoSEQ multiplex PCR, the repertoire was profiled, and TCRdb retains in-frame clones only, with some absent. Among about 49,000 clones listed, roughly two thirds were seen once. The chain has TRBV2 and TRBJ2-1, with TRBD1 matching 10 bases. This specimen consisted of peripheral blood, obtained from a patient treated with radiotherapy plus ipilimumab. This TCR was sampled from a human donor with non-small cell lung cancer who had a complete response to radiotherapy plus ipilimumab. CDR3 nucleotides: TGTGCCAGCACCCGGGACAGGGGCAATGAGCAGTTCTTC. The encoded protein is CASTRDRGNEQFF.